The 28 T cell receptor beta chains given below trace back to one sample, sequenced in a study of blood T cells in healthy people across ages. It was with a sample-barcoded 5' primer and a J-beta primer mix that a second PCR of roughly 6 to 12 cycles was run. In TCRdb, the 5' RACE reads were re-called with MiXCR into one record per CDR3 protein. The sample lists about 930,000 distinct CDR3 sequences, 29% occurring once. The same sample was also studied in work on T cells of mothers and their children.

The sequencing sample was made of blood. These receptors were taken from a woman aged 40-49 years in good health.

CDR3 in amino acids: CASSLGVGSYNSPLHF. The DNA of the CDR3 is TGTGCCAGCAGTTTAGGGGTTGGGTCCTATAATTCACCCCTCCACTTT. The rearrangement joins TRBV28 to TRBJ1-6, with D hard to call. With 2 bases removed from V and 1 base from J, the gap between germline ends came to 9 bases. Germline V CDR1 and CDR2: MDHEN, SYDVKM. There are 16 residues in the CDR3.

A word on this clonotype: At one boundary the junction diverges from the germline segment, which might be a read error. This chain connects TRBV27 to TRBJ1-5, with unresolved D. Germline V gene data show CDR1 as MNHEY and CDR2 as SMNVEV (reference sequence). The CDR3 is 13 residues long. CDR3 coding DNA: TGTGCCAGCAGTGGAGCGGGTGGTCAGCCCCAGCGTTTT. This encodes CASSGAGGQPQRF.

As for this clonotype: One end of the junction is discordant with germline, which a read error may explain. V gene TRBV14 combines with J gene TRBJ1-3; the D gene is possibly TRBD1 (5 bases). The CDR3 runs to 14 residues. The V gene's germline CDR1 is SGHDN and CDR2 FVKESK. CDR3 nucleotides: TGTGCCAGCAGCCCGGGGACCTCTGGAAACACCGTATATTTT. Translating it yields CASSPGTSGNTVYF.

This clonotype has more than one count but fewer than ten. V usage is TRBV27 and J usage is TRBJ1-2; weak D call: TRBD1 (5 bases). Trimming removed 1 base at V and 7 bases at J, with 13 bases between. Germline V gene sequence: CDR1 MNHEY, CDR2 SMNVEV (reference sequence). This CDR3 is built from 14 residues. CDR3 residues: CASSLWGPVGGYTF. CDR3 DNA: TGTGCCAGCAGTTTATGGGGACCGGTCGGTGGCTACACCTTC.

The rearrangement links TRBV3-1 to TRBJ2-1; D ambiguous. The closer fit of TRBJ2-7 to the DNA end suggests the J call may be wrong. The germline CDR1 and CDR2 sequences are LGHDT and YNNKEL (reference sequence). The CDR3 runs to 15 residues. The CDR3 DNA is TGTGCCAGCAGCCCGGAACCAAACACCTACAATGAGCAGTACTTC. As protein: CASSPEPNTYNEQYF.

This clonotype showed up just a few times. This sequence joins TRBV5-1 and TRBJ2-5; perhaps TRBD1 as D (6 bases). This CDR3 contains 15 residues. Germline lookup yields CDR1 SGHRS and CDR2 YFSETQ. V lost 6 bases and J lost 2, with 17 bases in between. The CDR3 region is CASNSGSTGQETQYF. The CDR3 DNA follows: TGCGCCAGCAACTCCGGCTCGACAGGACAAGAGACCCAGTACTTC.

V gene TRBV7-2 combines with J gene TRBJ2-5, with D possibly called TRBD1 or TRBD2 (6 bases each). Per the germline V gene, CDR1 is SGHTA and CDR2 is FQGNSA. The germline V and J ends were trimmed by 6 bases and 11 bases, with 19 bases remaining between them. This CDR3 has 13 amino acids. The chain's CDR3 is CASSFRGGGEQYF. In DNA form, the CDR3 reads TGTGCCAGCAGTTTCAGGGGAGGTGGGGAGCAGTACTTC.

This clonotype was seen many times. This rearrangement joins TRBV15 to TRBJ2-4; D unclear. The CDR3 is 16 residues long. CDR1 LNHNV and CDR2 YYDKDF come from the germline V gene (reference sequence). V lost 8 bases and J lost 0, with 17 bases in between. CDR3: CATSGDGSIAKNIQYF. CDR3 DNA sequence: TGTGCCACCTCTGGAGATGGGTCCATAGCCAAAAACATTCAGTACTTC.

The gene calls are TRBV5-1 and TRBJ1-1; tentative D call: TRBD1 (6 bases). CDR1 SGHRS and CDR2 YFSETQ come from the germline V gene. With 0 bases removed from V and 8 bases from J, the gap between germline ends came to 20 bases. The CDR3 consists of 16 residues. The CDR3 DNA reads TGCGCCAGCAGCTTGGCTGGGGGCGAGAGGCCAGACGAAGCTTTCTTT. Protein: CASSLAGGERPDEAFF.

This clonotype showed up just a few times. The rearrangement uses TRBV4-1 and TRBJ2-5; D tentatively fits TRBD1 or TRBD2 (5 bases each). The V gene's germline CDR1 is MGHRA and CDR2 YSYEKL. The CDR3 has 16 residues. V was cut by 4 bases and J by 2 bases, with 17 bases left in between. CDR3 residues: CASSPGRSGGQETQYF. For the CDR3, the DNA is TGCGCCAGCAGCCCGGGACGGTCGGGCGGGCAAGAGACCCAGTACTTC.

There are a few counts of this clonotype. The chain's CDR3 is CASSVAWGGTEAFF. CDR3 nucleotides: TGTGCCAGCAGCGTAGCCTGGGGGGGAACTGAAGCTTTCTTT. The gene calls are TRBV9 and TRBJ1-1, with a possible D match to TRBD1 (5 bases). The CDR3 is 14 amino acids. V was cut by 0 bases and J by 5 bases, with 11 bases left in between. Looked up from germline, CDR1 is SGDLS and CDR2 is YYNGEE.

This rearrangement joins TRBV10-3 to TRBJ1-1; D is unclear. The CDR3 length is 11 residues. The germline gives CDR1 ENHRY, CDR2 SYGVKD. The ends were cut back, 4 bases at V and 7 bases at J, with 7 bases in the middle. CDR3: CAISAGFEAFF. The CDR3 region has the DNA TGTGCCATCAGTGCCGGTTTTGAAGCTTTCTTT.

This clonotype was observed a few times. The V gene is TRBV2, the J gene TRBJ2-5; either TRBD1 or TRBD2 may supply D (6 bases each). The J call is doubtful: the DNA matches TRBJ2-7 better. CDR3 length: 15 amino acids. Germline CDR1 SNHLY, CDR2 FYNNEI. CDR3 coding DNA: TGTGCCAGCAGTGAGCGGACTACAGGGTTCGACGAGCAGTACTTC. Protein product: CASSERTTGFDEQYF.

The rearrangement links TRBV6-2 or TRBV6-3 to TRBJ2-5, with 11 nucleotides matching TRBD2. This CDR3 is built from 18 residues. The germline gives CDR1 MNHEY, CDR2 SVGEGT. V lost 2 bases, J lost 3 bases, and 11 bases stayed unmatched. CDR3 DNA sequence: TGTGCCAGCAGTTACGTTCCTAGCGGGGGGCCGATGGAAGAGACCCAGTACTTC. It yields the protein CASSYVPSGGPMEETQYF.

The chain uses TRBV12-3 or TRBV12-4 and TRBJ1-5; 9 bases are a match to TRBD1. The CDR3 loop spans 15 amino acids. Losses at the gene ends were 0 bases for V and 6 bases for J; bases not matched to a gene: 3. The CDR3 here is CASSLAMTGGQPQHF. CDR3 in DNA: TGTGCCAGCAGTTTAGCTATGACAGGGGGTCAGCCCCAGCATTTT.

On this clonotype: A much larger clone lies one base from this, so it may be a read error. V gene TRBV5-1 combines with J gene TRBJ2-1, with unresolved D. V shed 4 bases and J shed 1 base, with 12 bases lying between them. The CDR3 extends over 15 amino acids. Per the germline V gene, CDR1 is SGHRS and CDR2 is YFSETQ. The CDR3 nucleotides are TGCGCCAGCAGCGAAGCCGGCTGGTCCTACAATGAGCAGTTCTTC. Protein product: CASSEAGWSYNEQFF.

The chain employs TRBV7-2 and TRBJ1-4; no clear D gene. The V end was cut by 10 bases, the J end by 5 bases, with 17 bases between. The CDR3 contains 14 residues. Germline CDR1 is SGHTA and CDR2 is FQGNSA. The CDR3 spells CATHQGGGNEKLFF. In DNA form, the CDR3 reads TGTGCCACACATCAAGGCGGAGGGAATGAAAAACTGTTTTTT.

The V and J genes are TRBV19 and TRBJ2-1; the D gene is possibly TRBD1 (6 bases). Trimming took 3 bases from V and 4 from J, leaving 10 bases between them. Germline CDR1 is LNHDA and CDR2 is SQIVND (reference sequence). The CDR3 extends over 14 amino acids. The CDR3 DNA is TGTGCCAGTAGTATCCAGGGGAATTACAATGAGCAGTTCTTC. Translating it yields CASSIQGNYNEQFF.

This clonotype was observed a handful of times. This may stem from a read error, because a much larger clone lies one nucleotide away. The chain uses TRBV20-1 and TRBJ2-1, with D perhaps TRBD2 (5 bases). Looked up from germline, CDR1 is DFQATT and CDR2 is SNEGSKA (reference sequence). The CDR3 extends over 14 amino acids. The V end lost 2 bases, the J end lost 8 bases, and 16 bases lay between the germline ends. The CDR3 here is CSARLLNASYEQFF. Here the CDR3 DNA reads TGCAGTGCTAGACTGCTCAACGCTAGCTATGAGCAGTTCTTC.

This clonotype is a singleton in its sample. The V gene is TRBV12-3 or TRBV12-4, the J gene TRBJ2-3; possible D gene TRBD2, 5 bases. The CDR3 is 14 residues long. V lost 1 base, J lost 6 bases, and 11 bases lay in between. CDR3 DNA: TGTGCCAGCAGTTTAGGGTCGGGGTGGGATACGCAGTATTTT. The encoded protein is CASSLGSGWDTQYF.

The chain has TRBV3-1 and TRBJ2-2; TRBD1 aligns across 10 bases. V was clipped by 3 bases and J by 6 bases; unmatched bases: 7. Germline-derived CDR1 and CDR2 are LGHDT and YNNKEL (reference sequence). The CDR3 contains 16 residues. CDR3 amino acids: CASSQGTGVNAGELFF. CDR3 bases: TGTGCCAGCAGCCAGGGGACAGGGGTCAACGCCGGGGAGCTGTTTTTT. Complete variable domain (other parts from reference TRBV3-1 and TRBJ2-2): DTAVSQTPKYLVTQMGNDKSIKCEQNLGHDTMYWYKQDSKKFLKIMFSYNNKELIINETVPNRFSPKSPDKAHLNLHINSLELGDSAVYFCASSQGTGVNAGELFFGEGSRLTVL.

The gene calls are TRBV24-1 and TRBJ2-2; 7 nucleotides agree with TRBD1. This CDR3 contains 15 residues. V shed 4 bases and J 3 bases; nucleotides not matched to a gene: 4. CDR1 and CDR2 from the germline V gene are KGHDR and SFDVKD. This CDR3 reads CATSDPGTDTGELFF. For the CDR3, the DNA is TGTGCCACCAGTGACCCCGGGACAGACACCGGGGAGCTGTTTTTT.

The rearrangement uses TRBV4-1 and TRBJ2-1, with 8 bases aligning to TRBD1. Germline loops: CDR1 MGHRA, CDR2 YSYEKL. V gave up 1 base and J gave up 5 bases; unmatched junction bases: 10. The CDR3 covers 17 residues. The CDR3 loop reads CASSQVIRDRKNNEQFF. The CDR3 DNA reads as TGCGCCAGCAGCCAAGTAATCAGGGACAGGAAAAACAATGAGCAGTTCTTC.

The V and J genes are TRBV28 and TRBJ1-2; 7 positions agree with TRBD1. Germline CDR1 is MDHEN and CDR2 is SYDVKM. V lost 7 bases, J lost 6 bases, and 5 bases stayed unmatched. The CDR3 contains 12 residues. The CDR3 sequence: CASTTGVDGYTF. In nucleotides, the CDR3 is TGTGCCAGCACAACAGGGGTGGATGGCTACACCTTC.

The sample holds many counts of this clonotype. The chain is built from TRBV28 and TRBJ2-7; TRBD1 matches 8 bases. Trimming cost V 6 bases and J 6 bases; bases outside gene matches: 13. CDR1 is MDHEN, CDR2 SYDVKM, per germline. The CDR3 totals 15 residues. CDR3 residues: CASSELQGGSGEQYF. DNA for the CDR3: TGTGCCAGCAGCGAACTACAGGGGGGATCGGGCGAGCAGTACTTC.

This clonotype occurred a few times. The chain is built from TRBV28 and TRBJ1-5; 8 positions match TRBD1. After removal of 6 bases from V and 0 bases from J, the junction contained 7 bases not matched to a gene. The CDR3 has 16 residues. Germline CDR1 and CDR2: MDHEN and SYDVKM. CDR3 protein: CASRLQGEGSNQPQHF. The CDR3 nucleotides are TGTGCCAGCAGACTACAGGGGGAGGGTAGCAATCAGCCCCAGCATTTT.

This clonotype was picked up many times. The chain combines TRBV6-6 with TRBJ2-7; D could derive from TRBD1 or TRBD2 (5 bases each). There are 14 residues in the CDR3. Per the germline V gene, CDR1 is MNHNY and CDR2 is SVGAGI (reference sequence). V gave up 2 bases and J gave up 7 bases, with 15 bases separating them. The CDR3 sequence is CASSYGGSLGEQYF. Here the CDR3 DNA reads TGTGCCAGCAGTTACGGGGGTTCTCTCGGTGAGCAGTACTTC.

As to this clonotype: A read error may explain this, as a much larger clone is one base away. This chain connects TRBV28 to TRBJ2-4; D is unresolved. The J call is uncertain, as TRBJ2-7 better fits the DNA end. The CDR3 has 15 residues. Germline CDR1 reads MDHEN; CDR2 reads SYDVKM. The CDR3 sequence: CASSLPDGVWGEQYF. CDR3 DNA: TGTGCCAGCAGCCTACCCGACGGAGTATGGGGCGAGCAGTACTTC.